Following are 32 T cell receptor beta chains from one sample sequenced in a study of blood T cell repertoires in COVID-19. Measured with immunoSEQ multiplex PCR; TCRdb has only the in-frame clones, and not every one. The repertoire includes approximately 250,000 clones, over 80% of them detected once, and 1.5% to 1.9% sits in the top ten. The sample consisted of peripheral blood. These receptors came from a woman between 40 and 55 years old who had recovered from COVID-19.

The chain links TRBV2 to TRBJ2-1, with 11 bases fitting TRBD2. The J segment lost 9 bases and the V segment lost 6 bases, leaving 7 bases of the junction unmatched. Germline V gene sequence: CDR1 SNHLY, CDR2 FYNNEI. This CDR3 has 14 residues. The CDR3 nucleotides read TGTGCCAGCAGGGTTAGCGGGGGGGCCCTTGAGCAGTTCTTC. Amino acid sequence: CASRVSGGALEQFF. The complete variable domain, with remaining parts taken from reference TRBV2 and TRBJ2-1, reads EPEVTQTPSHQVTQMGQEVILRCVPISNHLYFYWYRQILGQKVEFLVSFYNNEISEKSEIFDDQFSVERPDGSNFTLKIRSTKLEDSAMYFCASRVSGGALEQFFGPGTRLTVL.

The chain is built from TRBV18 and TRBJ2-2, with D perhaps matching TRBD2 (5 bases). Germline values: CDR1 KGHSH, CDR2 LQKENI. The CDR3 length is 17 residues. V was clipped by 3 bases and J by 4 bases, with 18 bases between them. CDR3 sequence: CASSPMDFSASTGELFF. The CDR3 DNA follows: TGTGCCAGCTCACCTATGGACTTCTCCGCTTCCACCGGGGAGCTGTTTTTT.

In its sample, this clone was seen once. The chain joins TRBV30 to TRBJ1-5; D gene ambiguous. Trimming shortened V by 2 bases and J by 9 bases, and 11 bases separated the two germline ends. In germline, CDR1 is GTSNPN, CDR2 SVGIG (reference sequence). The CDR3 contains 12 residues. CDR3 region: CAWSREVGPQHF. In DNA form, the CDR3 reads TGTGCCTGGAGTCGTGAGGTAGGGCCCCAGCATTTT.

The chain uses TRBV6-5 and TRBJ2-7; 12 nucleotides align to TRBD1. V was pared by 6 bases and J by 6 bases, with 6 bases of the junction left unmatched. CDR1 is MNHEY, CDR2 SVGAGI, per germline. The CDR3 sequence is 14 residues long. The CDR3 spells CASRPRDRGPEQYF. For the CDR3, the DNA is TGTGCCAGCAGACCCCGGGACAGGGGGCCCGAGCAGTACTTC.

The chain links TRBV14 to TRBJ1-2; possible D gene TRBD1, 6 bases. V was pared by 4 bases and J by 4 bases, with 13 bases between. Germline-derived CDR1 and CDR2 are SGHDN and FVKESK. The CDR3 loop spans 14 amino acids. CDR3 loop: CASSPQTGPYGYTF. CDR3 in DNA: TGTGCCAGCAGCCCCCAGACAGGTCCCTATGGCTACACCTTC.

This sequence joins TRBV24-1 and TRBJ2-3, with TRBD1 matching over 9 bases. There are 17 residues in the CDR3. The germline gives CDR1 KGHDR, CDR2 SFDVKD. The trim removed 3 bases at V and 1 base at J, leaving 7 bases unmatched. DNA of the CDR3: TGTGCCACCAGTGATGGACACAGGGGGCGCGGCACAGATACGCAGTATTTT. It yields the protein CATSDGHRGRGTDTQYF.

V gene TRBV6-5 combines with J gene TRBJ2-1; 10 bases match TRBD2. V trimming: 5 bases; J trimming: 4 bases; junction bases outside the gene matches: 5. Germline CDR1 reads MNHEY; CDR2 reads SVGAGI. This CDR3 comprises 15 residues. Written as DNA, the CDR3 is TGTGCCAGCAGTCCAAGTAGCGGGGGGTACAATGAGCAGTTCTTC. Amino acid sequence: CASSPSSGGYNEQFF.

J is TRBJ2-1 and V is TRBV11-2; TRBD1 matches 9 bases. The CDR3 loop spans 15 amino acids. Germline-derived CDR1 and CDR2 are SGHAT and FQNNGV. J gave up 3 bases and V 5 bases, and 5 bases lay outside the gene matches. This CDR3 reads CASSKTGGSYNEQFF. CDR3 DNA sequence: TGTGCCAGCAGCAAGACAGGGGGGAGCTACAATGAGCAGTTCTTC.

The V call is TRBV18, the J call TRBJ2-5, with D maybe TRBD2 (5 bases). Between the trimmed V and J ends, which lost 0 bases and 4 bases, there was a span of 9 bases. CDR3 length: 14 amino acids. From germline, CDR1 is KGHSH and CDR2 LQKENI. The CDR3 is CASSPPGSGETQYF. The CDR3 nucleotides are TGTGCCAGCTCACCACCAGGGAGCGGAGAGACCCAGTACTTC.

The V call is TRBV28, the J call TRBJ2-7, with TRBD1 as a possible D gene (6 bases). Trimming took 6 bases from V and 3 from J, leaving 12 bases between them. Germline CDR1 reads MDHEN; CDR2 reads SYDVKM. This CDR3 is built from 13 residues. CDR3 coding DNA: TGTGCCAGCAGACCAACAGGGAACTACGAGCAGTACTTC. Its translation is CASRPTGNYEQYF. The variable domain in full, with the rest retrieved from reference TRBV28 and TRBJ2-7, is DVKVTQSSRYLVKRTGEKVFLECVQDMDHENMFWYRQDPGLGLRLIYFSYDVKMKEKGDIPEGYSVSREKKERFSLILESASTNQTSMYLCASRPTGNYEQYFGPGTRLTVT.

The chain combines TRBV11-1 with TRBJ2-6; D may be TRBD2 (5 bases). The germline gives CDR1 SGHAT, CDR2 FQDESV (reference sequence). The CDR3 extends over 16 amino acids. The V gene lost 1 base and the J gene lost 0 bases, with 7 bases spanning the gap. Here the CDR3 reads CASSLGRLSGANVLTF. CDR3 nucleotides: TGTGCCAGCAGCTTAGGGAGGCTCTCTGGGGCCAACGTCCTGACTTTC. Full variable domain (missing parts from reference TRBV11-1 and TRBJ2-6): EAEVAQSPRYKITEKSQAVAFWCDPISGHATLYWYRQILGQGPELLVQFQDESVVDDSQLPKDRFSAERLKGVDSTLKIQPAELGDSAMYLCASSLGRLSGANVLTFGAGSRLTVL.

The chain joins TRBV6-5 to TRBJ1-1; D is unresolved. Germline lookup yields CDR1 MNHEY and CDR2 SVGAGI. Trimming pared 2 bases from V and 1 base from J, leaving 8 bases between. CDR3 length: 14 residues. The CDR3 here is CASSYLTGNTEAFF. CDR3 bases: TGTGCCAGCAGTTACCTGACGGGGAACACTGAAGCTTTCTTT.

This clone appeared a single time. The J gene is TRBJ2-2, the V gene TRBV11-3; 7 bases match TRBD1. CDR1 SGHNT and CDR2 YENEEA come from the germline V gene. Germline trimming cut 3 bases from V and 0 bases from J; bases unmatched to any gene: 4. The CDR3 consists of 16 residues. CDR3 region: CASSFLGTANTGELFF. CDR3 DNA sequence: TGTGCCAGCAGCTTCCTTGGGACAGCGAACACCGGGGAGCTGTTTTTT.

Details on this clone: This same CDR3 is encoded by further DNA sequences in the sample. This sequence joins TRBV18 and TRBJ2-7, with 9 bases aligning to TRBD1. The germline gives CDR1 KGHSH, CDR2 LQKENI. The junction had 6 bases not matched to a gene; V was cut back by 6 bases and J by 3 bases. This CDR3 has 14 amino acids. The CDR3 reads CASSPRTGDYEQYF. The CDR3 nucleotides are TGTGCCAGCTCCCCTCGGACAGGGGACTACGAGCAGTACTTC.

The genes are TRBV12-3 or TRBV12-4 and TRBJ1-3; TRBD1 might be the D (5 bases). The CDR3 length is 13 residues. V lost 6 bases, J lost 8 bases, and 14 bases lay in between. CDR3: CASSRRVAHTIYF. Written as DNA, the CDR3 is TGTGCCAGCAGCCGCAGGGTGGCGCACACCATATATTTT.

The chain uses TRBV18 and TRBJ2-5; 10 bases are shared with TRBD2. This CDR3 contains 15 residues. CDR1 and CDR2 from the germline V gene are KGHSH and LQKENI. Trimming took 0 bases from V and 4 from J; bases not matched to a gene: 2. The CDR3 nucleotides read TGTGCCAGCTCACCACCGACTAGCGGGCTAGAGACCCAGTACTTC. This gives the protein CASSPPTSGLETQYF. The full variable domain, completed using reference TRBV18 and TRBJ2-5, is NAGVMQNPRHLVRRRGQEARLRCSPMKGHSHVYWYRQLPEEGLKFMVYLQKENIIDESGMPKERFSAEFPKEGPSILRIQQVVRGDSAAYFCASSPPTSGLETQYFGPGTRLLVL.

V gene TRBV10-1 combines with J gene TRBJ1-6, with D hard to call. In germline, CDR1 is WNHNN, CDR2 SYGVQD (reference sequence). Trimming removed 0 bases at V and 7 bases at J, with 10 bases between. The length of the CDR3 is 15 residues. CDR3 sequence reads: CASSESSGWNSPLHF. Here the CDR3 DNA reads TGCGCCAGCAGTGAGTCGTCGGGGTGGAATTCACCCCTCCACTTT.

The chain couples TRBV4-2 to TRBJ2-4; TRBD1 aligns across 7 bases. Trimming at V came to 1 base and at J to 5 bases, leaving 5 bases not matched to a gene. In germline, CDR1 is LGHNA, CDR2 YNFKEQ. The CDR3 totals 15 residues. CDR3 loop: CASSQARGPENIQYF. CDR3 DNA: TGTGCCAGCAGCCAAGCAAGGGGGCCAGAAAACATTCAGTACTTC.

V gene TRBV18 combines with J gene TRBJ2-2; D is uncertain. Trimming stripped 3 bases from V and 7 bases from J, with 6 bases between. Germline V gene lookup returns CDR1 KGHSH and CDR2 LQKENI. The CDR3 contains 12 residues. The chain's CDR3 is CASSPYSGELFF. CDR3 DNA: TGTGCCAGCTCACCGTATAGCGGGGAGCTGTTTTTT.

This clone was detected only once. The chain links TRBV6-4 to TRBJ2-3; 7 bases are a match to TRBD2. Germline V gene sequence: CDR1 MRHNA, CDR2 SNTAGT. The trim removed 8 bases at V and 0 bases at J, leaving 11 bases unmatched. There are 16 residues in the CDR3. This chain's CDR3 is CASGPGLAASTDTQYF. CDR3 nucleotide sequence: TGTGCCAGCGGGCCGGGGCTAGCGGCTAGCACAGATACGCAGTATTTT.

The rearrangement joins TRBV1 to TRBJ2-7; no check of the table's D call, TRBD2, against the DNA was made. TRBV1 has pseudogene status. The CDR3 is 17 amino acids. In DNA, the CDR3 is TGCACCAGCAGCCAAGATCGCGAGCGGGGGGAATCCCTCGAGCAGTACTTC. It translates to CTSSQDRERGESLEQYF.

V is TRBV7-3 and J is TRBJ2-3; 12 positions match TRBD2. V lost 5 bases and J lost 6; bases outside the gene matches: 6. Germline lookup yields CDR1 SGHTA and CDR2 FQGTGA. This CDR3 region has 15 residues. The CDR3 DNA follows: TGTGCCAGCAGCGCGACTAGCGGGGGACTTGATACGCAGTATTTT. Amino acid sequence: CASSATSGGLDTQYF.

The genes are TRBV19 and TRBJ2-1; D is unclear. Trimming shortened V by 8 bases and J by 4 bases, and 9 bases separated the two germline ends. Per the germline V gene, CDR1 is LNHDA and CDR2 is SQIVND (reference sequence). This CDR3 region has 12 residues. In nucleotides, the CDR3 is TGTGCCAGTTCAGCCGGGTACAATGAGCAGTTCTTC. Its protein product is CASSAGYNEQFF.

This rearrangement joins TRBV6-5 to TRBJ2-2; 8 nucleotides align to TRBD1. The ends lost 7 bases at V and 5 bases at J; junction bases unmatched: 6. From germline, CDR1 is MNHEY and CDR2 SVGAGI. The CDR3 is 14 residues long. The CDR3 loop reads CASTGQGWTGELFF. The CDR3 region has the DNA TGTGCCAGCACTGGACAGGGATGGACCGGGGAGCTGTTTTTT.

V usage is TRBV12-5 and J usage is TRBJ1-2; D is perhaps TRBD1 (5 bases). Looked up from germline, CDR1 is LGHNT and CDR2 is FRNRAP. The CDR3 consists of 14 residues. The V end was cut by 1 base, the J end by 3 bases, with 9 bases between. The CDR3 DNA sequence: TGTGCTAGTGGTTTGGGAAAAGGGGACTATGGCTACACCTTC. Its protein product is CASGLGKGDYGYTF.

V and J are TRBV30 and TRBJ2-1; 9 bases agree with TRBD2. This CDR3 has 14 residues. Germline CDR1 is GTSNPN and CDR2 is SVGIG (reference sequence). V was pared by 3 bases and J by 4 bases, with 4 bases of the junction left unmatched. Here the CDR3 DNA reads TGTGCCTGGAGGTTAGCGGGGGCTTACAATGAGCAGTTCTTC. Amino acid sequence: CAWRLAGAYNEQFF.

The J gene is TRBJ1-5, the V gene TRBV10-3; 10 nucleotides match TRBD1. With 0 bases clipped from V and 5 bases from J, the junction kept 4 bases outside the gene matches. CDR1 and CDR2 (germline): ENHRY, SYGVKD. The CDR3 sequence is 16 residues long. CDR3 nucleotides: TGTGCCATCAGTGAGTCAGGAGGGACAGGGGATCAGCCCCAGCATTTT. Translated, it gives CAISESGGTGDQPQHF.

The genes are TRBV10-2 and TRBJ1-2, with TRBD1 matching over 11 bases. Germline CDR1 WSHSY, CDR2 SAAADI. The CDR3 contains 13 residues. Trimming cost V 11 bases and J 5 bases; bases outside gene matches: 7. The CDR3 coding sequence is TGCGCCGGATATGGACAGGGGGCGTATGGCTACACCTTC. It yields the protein CAGYGQGAYGYTF.

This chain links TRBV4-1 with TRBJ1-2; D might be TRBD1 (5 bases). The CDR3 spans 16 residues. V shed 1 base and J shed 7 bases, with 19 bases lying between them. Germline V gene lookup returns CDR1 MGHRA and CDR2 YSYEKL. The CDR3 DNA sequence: TGCGCCAGCAGCCAAGGACTTGGGGGGGAATCGGCTGGCTACACCTTC. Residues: CASSQGLGGESAGYTF.

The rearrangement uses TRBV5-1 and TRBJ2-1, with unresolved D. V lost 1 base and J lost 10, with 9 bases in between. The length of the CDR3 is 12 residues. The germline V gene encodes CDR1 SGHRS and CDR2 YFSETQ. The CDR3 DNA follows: TGCGCCAGCAGCTTGTCCAGGCCGGAGCAGTTCTTC. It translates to CASSLSRPEQFF.

CDR3 in DNA: TGTGCCAGCAGCACGGACAGGGGGCTCAGAAACACCATATATTTT. Residues: CASSTDRGLRNTIYF. The chain recombines TRBV7-9 with TRBJ1-3, with TRBD1 identical over 11 bases. CDR1 is SEHNR, CDR2 FQNEAQ, per germline (reference sequence). V lost 5 bases and J lost 5; bases outside the gene matches: 5. The length of the CDR3 is 15 residues.

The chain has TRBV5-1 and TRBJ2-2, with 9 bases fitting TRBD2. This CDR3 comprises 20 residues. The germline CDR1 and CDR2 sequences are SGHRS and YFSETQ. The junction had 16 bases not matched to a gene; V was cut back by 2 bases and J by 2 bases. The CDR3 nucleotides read TGCGCCAGCAGCTTTTCAGGTCCCGCTAGCGGGGTTAGAAACACCGGGGAGCTGTTTTTT. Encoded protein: CASSFSGPASGVRNTGELFF.